This T cell receptor beta chain was recorded in a study of regulatory T cells in long-lasting Graves disease (dated by TCRdb to the early 2020s). Broadly, across the study: Antithyroid drugs had been taken for less than 3 months by newly diagnosed Graves' disease patients. The study was registered as a clinical trial and conducted in China. A total of approximately 35 samples were covered by TCR sequencing, comprising around 13 persistent and approximately 20 newly diagnosed Graves' disease patients. Peripheral blood TCR sequencing and RNA sequencing compared persistent Graves' disease patients with newly diagnosed Graves' disease patients. On the study overall, not on this receptor specifically: As a limitation, the authors acknowledged that the small sample size may reduce accuracy. Only the TCR beta chain was sequenced and analyzed. TRBV28, TRBJ1-2 and TRBJ2-5 were preferentially used in persistent disease, while TRBV20-1 and TRBJ2-1 were favored in newly diagnosed disease. Lower TCR Shannon entropy and fewer highly expanded clones were observed in persistent Graves' disease patients than in newly diagnosed patients, which suggested clonal expansion. Because the primary lesion, thyroid tissue, could not be accessed, the study looked at peripheral blood alone. Patients with persistent disease shared more public clonotypes (approximately 2,500) than newly diagnosed patients did (966).

This clonotype was recorded at least ten times. Its antigen is still unknown. No much larger clone exists at a distance of one base, and base qualities are not known. The receptor library was made with multiplex PCR. The sample was run on an Illumina HiSeq 4000. CDR3 regions were amplified by Arm-PCR with iRepertoire HTBI primers to construct TCR beta libraries. Before sequencing, the PCR products went through gel purification. The paper's data handling went like this. Gene usage analysis of CDR3 amino acid clonotypes relied on the roughly 60 TRBV and around 14 TRBJ segments identified across samples. Filtered high-quality paired reads were merged into contigs using COPE and FqMerger. BLAST was used to align contigs to IMGT TRBV, TRBD and TRBJ reference genes, with CDR3 defined following IMGT. Highly expanded clones were defined as clonotypes with a frequency above 0.1%. Shannon entropy served as the measure of repertoire diversity, while the Gini coefficient captured V-J evenness. Clonotypes shared by more than one individual were considered public. In TCRdb, the public reads were trimmed at Q25 with fastp and aligned with MiXCR, with productive beta chains retained. Rows merge per CDR3 protein into single entries with the most common DNA and genes. TCRdb, not the authors, supplied the V and J calls. For this sample the table gives 400,000 to 450,000 distinct CDR3 sequences, of which 16% were detected only once. The ten largest clones add up to over 8.5% of the sample.

Cut back by 3 bases and 2 bases, the V and J ends lie 14 bases apart. Sequences DFQATT (CDR1) and SNEGSKA (CDR2) are obtained from the germline V gene (reference sequence). From the cysteine through the phenylalanine, the CDR3 covers 14 amino acids. Only the CDR3 region is kept as DNA, spanning 42 bases read in frame from base 1. The time point label, as the study defines it: newly diagnosed GD, antithyroid drugs for less than 3 months. For both TCR sequencing and RNA sequencing, RNA was extracted from PBMCs using TRIzol. Graves' disease was diagnosed according to American Thyroid Association guidelines. The patients came from an endocrinology department in Xi'an, China. From each patient, approximately 9 milliliters of peripheral blood was collected into an EDTA anticoagulant tube. Ficoll Paque Plus density gradient separation was used to isolate PBMCs, and no additional T cell sorting was done. RNA quality was checked with an Agilent 2100 Bioanalyzer and agarose gel, and concentration with a NanoDrop 2000.

These data were likewise used in another study, on T cells in Graves' hyperthyroidism and ophthalmopathy. That second publication adds: Stable Graves' hyperthyroidism was defined as the absence of progression to ophthalmopathy over 18 months of follow-up. Hyperthyroidism patients were newly diagnosed, had a disease duration of under 2 months, and were aged 18 to 65 years. The study excluded patients with uncontrolled infections, other autoimmune diseases, pregnancy or lactation. Diagnoses were established on the basis of clinical symptoms, serum thyroxine and TRAb, thyroid ultrasound, and orbital computed tomography. A first-round RT-PCR of the TCR CDR3 used the HTBI primer set with the Qiagen OneStep RT-PCR kit. Most expanded thyroid clonotypes (frequency above 0.001) were also detected in blood, suggesting blood repertoires may reflect thyroid immune responses. Ophthalmopathy was separated from stable hyperthyroidism by a 13 V-J signature model, with approximately 86% sensitivity and roughly 81% specificity obtained in cross-validation and 80%/75% obtained in testing. In validation, the model predicted progression to ophthalmopathy with just under 71% sensitivity and over 72% specificity, a median of around 6.6 months before onset. To identify TCR V-J signatures that set the groups apart, the researchers used a discovery cohort of 95 to 100 patients, made up of 40 to 45 with Graves' ophthalmopathy and 57 with stable Graves' hyperthyroidism. Prospective prediction of ophthalmopathy was tested in an independent validation cohort consisting of roughly 19 hyperthyroidism patients and over 15 patients who later progressed to ophthalmopathy. The approximately 90 discovery patients were divided at random into training and test sets in a 7:3 ratio. In addition, the study compared T-cell repertoires in thyroid tissue and in blood from about 6 Graves' hyperthyroidism patients. Once sampling was done, hyperthyroidism patients were given methimazole at a starting dose of 30 mg daily, whereas ophthalmopathy patients were given high-dose intravenous methylprednisolone. Libraries were constructed in a second round of multiplex PCR, after which size selection and purification were carried out. Sequencing of the libraries was done on an Illumina HiSeq2000 using paired-end 100 bp reads. SOAPnuke was used to process the raw data, with reads discarded if the reads contained adapters or uncalled bases, had a mean Phred below 15, or lacked an exact constant-primer or identifier match. COPE v1.2.5 was used to merge high-quality paired reads, and clonotypes were defined as unique nucleotide sequences. MiTCR v1.1 was used to align the clonotypes against IMGT TRBV, TRBD and TRBJ reference segments. Analysis was restricted to V-J combinations with a frequency above 0.0001, which covered about 99% of repertoires. A TCS score was defined as the ratio of F50 (clonal expansion) to E x V (chaos), with BLOSUM62-based TCRdist applied between CDR3 peptides within each V-J. Welch's t-statistics and random forest reduced several hundred V-J features to 10 to 15, which were used in a naive Bayes classifier (R e1071). No statistical method was used to set the sample size in advance, and investigators knew the group allocation. TCR Vbeta CDR3 sequencing of roughly 140 peripheral blood samples (43 ophthalmopathy, roughly 72 hyperthyroidism and approximately 17 progressor patients) is reported in the paper.

Source: peripheral blood mononuclear cells (PBMCs), taken at new diagnosis, from a patient treated with antithyroid drugs. This sequence originates from a woman aged 25-40 years with Graves disease. Donor details come from another sample of the same person, matched by shared clones. The receptor chain draws on TRBV20-1 and TRBJ2-7; perhaps TRBD1 is the D gene, with 5 bases matching. The sequenced DNA: TGCAGTGCTAGGGCTCCAGGGTCTACCTACGAGCAGTACTTC. It codes for CSARAPGSTYEQYF.